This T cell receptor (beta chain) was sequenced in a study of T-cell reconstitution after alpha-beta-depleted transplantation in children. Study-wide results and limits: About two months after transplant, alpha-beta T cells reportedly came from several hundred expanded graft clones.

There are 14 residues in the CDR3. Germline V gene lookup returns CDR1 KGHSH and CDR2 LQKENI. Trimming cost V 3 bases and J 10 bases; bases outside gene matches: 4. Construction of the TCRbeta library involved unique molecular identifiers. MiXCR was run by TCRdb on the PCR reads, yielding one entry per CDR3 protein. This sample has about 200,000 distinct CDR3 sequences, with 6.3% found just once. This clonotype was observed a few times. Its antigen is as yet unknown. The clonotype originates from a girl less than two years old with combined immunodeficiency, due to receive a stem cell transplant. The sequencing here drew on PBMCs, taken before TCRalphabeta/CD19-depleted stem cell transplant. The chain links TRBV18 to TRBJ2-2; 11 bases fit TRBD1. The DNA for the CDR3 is TGTGCCAGCTCACCGGACAGGGGGCCCGAGGAGCTGTTTTTT. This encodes CASSPDRGPEELFF.